This paragraph reports one TCR beta chain. Its cognate antigen is unknown. A read error is likely, as this CDR3 ends without the conserved phenylalanine or tryptophan. V lost 4 bases and J lost 2, with 21 bases in between. Germline V gene sequence: CDR1 MGHDK, CDR2 SYGVNS. This CDR3 comprises 17 residues. The data are from a study of T-cell reconstitution after alpha-beta-depleted transplantation in children. A TCRbeta library incorporating unique molecular identifiers was prepared. TCRdb re-called the PCR reads through MiXCR, storing one row per CDR3 protein. The table shows just under 150,000 distinct CDR3 sequences, with 8% to 10% occurring only once. Study observations and caveats: Day-60 TCRbeta diversity that was high in some patients was derived from surviving recipient T cells and thymic progenitors. Reportedly, only several hundred clones from non-depleted graft cells drove alpha-beta T-cell counts at about two months.

This sequence was found in a female patient aged 2-9 years who had a stem cell transplant for congenital amegakaryocytic thrombocytopenia, so the T cells may come from the graft donor. The V and J genes are TRBV25-1 and TRBJ2-7; tentatively, D is TRBD1 (6 bases). This specimen consisted of PBMCs, mostly from graft donor cells, obtained 180 days after TCRalphabeta/CD19-depleted stem cell transplant. The CDR3 here is CASSGMGPRQVTYEQYL. DNA of the CDR3: TGTGCCAGCAGTGGTATGGGGCCGCGACAGGTGACCTACGAGCAGTACTTG.